The 25 T cell receptor beta chains reported below all come from one sample, sequenced in a study of neurological immune-mediated disorders. TCRdb itself ran the 5' RACE reads through MiXCR, one entry per CDR3 protein. Altogether tens of thousands of distinct CDR3 sequences are present, around 5% being singletons, with the ten largest covering about 5.8%. The sequencing sample was made of PBMCs. The origin of the receptors is a human donor with multiple sclerosis. The donor label of this sample is uncertain.

The rearrangement joins TRBV20-1 to TRBJ2-3, with D unresolved. The CDR3 spans 11 residues. V lost 6 bases and J 6 bases, leaving 10 bases between the germline ends. The germline CDR1 and CDR2 sequences are DFQATT and SNEGSKA (reference sequence). DNA of the CDR3: TGCAGTGCCGCAAGGAGTGATACGCAGTATTTT. Protein: CSAARSDTQYF.

By sample fraction, this clonotype is medium-sized (0.01 to 0.1%). V and J are TRBV10-3 and TRBJ2-2; D is undetermined. The germline V and J ends were trimmed by 4 bases and 0 bases, with 6 bases remaining between them. This CDR3 is built from 14 residues. The V gene's germline CDR1 is ENHRY and CDR2 SYGVKD. The CDR3 region is CAISAVSNTGELFF. The CDR3 coding sequence is TGTGCCATCAGTGCCGTTTCGAACACCGGGGAGCTGTTTTTT.

In its sample, this clonotype was seen a few times. This chain joins TRBV25-1 and TRBJ1-6, with 9 bases that match TRBD1. J lost 10 bases, V lost 2 bases, and 9 bases had no gene match. Per germline, CDR1 MGHDK and CDR2 SYGVNS. This CDR3 spans 16 amino acids. In nucleotides, the CDR3 is TGTGCCAGCAGTGAACTGGGACAGGGAATAGGCTCACCCCTCCACTTT. It codes for CASSELGQGIGSPLHF.

This chain connects TRBV5-1 to TRBJ2-5, with 11 nucleotides matching TRBD2. Germline V gene sequence: CDR1 SGHRS, CDR2 YFSETQ. The V and J ends lost 3 bases and 4 bases, in that order; junction bases with no gene match: 5. This CDR3 has 15 amino acids. This CDR3 reads CASSSGLAAGETQYF. The CDR3 DNA follows: TGCGCCAGCAGCTCGGGACTAGCGGCGGGAGAGACCCAGTACTTC. Based on the CDR3 plus reference TRBV5-1 and TRBJ2-5, the full variable domain is KAGVTQTPRYLIKTRGQQVTLSCSPISGHRSVSWYQQTPGQGLQFLFEYFSETQRNKGNFPGRFSGRQFSNSRSEMNVSTLELGDSALYLCASSSGLAAGETQYFGPGTRLLVL.

This clonotype occurred many times. The chain links TRBV4-1 to TRBJ1-2, with a possible D match to TRBD1 (5 bases). The V and J ends lost 1 base and 3 bases respectively, with 18 bases between them. This CDR3 has 17 residues. The germline V gene has CDR1 MGHRA and CDR2 YSYEKL. Here the CDR3 DNA reads TGCGCCAGCAGCCAAGTAATCATGGCAGGGAAGGACTATGGCTACACCTTC. It codes for CASSQVIMAGKDYGYTF.

This clonotype was counted many times. The chain uses TRBV20-1 and TRBJ2-3, with D unresolved. This CDR3 comprises 13 residues. Trimming took 6 bases from V and 0 from J, leaving 10 bases between them. CDR1 is DFQATT and CDR2 is SNEGSKA in the germline V gene (reference sequence). This CDR3 reads CSAKGTSTDTQYF. CDR3 nucleotide sequence: TGCAGTGCCAAGGGCACTAGCACAGATACGCAGTATTTT.

This clonotype was observed a handful of times. The rearrangement joins TRBV5-1 to TRBJ2-6; possibly TRBD1 for D (6 bases). The CDR3 runs 14 residues. Trimming shortened V by 5 bases and J by 3 bases, and 9 bases separated the two germline ends. In germline, CDR1 is SGHRS, CDR2 YFSETQ. This chain's CDR3 is CASRAGVGANVLTF. The CDR3 DNA follows: TGCGCCAGCAGGGCAGGGGTTGGGGCCAACGTCCTGACTTTC. The whole variable domain, remainder taken from reference TRBV5-1 and TRBJ2-6, is KAGVTQTPRYLIKTRGQQVTLSCSPISGHRSVSWYQQTPGQGLQFLFEYFSETQRNKGNFPGRFSGRQFSNSRSEMNVSTLELGDSALYLCASRAGVGANVLTFGAGSRLTVL.

This clonotype was counted many times. This chain links TRBV20-1 with TRBJ2-3; tentatively, D is TRBD2 (5 bases). From germline, CDR1 is DFQATT and CDR2 SNEGSKA (reference sequence). The CDR3 is 12 residues long. Trimming left V 5 bases short and J 4 bases short, with 10 bases between. DNA for the CDR3: TGCAGTGCTCGCCTTAGCGCAGATACGCAGTATTTT. As protein: CSARLSADTQYF.

This clonotype was observed many times. This CDR3 is CSARLAYNEQFF. CDR3 DNA sequence: TGCAGTGCTAGGCTGGCTTACAATGAGCAGTTCTTC. This chain joins TRBV20-1 and TRBJ2-1; no firm D call. The CDR3 loop spans 12 amino acids. In germline, CDR1 is DFQATT, CDR2 SNEGSKA (reference sequence). The V and J ends lost 3 bases and 4 bases respectively, with 7 bases between them.

This clonotype was seen ten or more times. The CDR3 spells CSASGGGYTEAFF. The CDR3 DNA follows: TGCAGTGCTAGCGGGGGGGGATACACTGAAGCTTTCTTT. The gene calls are TRBV20-1 and TRBJ1-1, with D tentatively TRBD1 (5 bases). The CDR3 is 13 amino acids. Trimming left V 3 bases short and J 3 bases short, with 11 bases between. Germline V lookup: CDR1 DFQATT, CDR2 SNEGSKA (reference sequence).

Many counts were recorded for this clonotype. The V gene is TRBV5-1, the J gene TRBJ2-7; the match to TRBD1 covers 11 bases. Germline V lookup: CDR1 SGHRS, CDR2 YFSETQ. Trimming removed 3 bases from V and 4 bases from J; junction bases left unmatched: 6. This CDR3 region has 15 residues. The CDR3 nucleotides read TGCGCCAGCAGCTCCGCCGGGACAGGGGGGTACGAGCAGTACTTC. Amino acid sequence: CASSSAGTGGYEQYF.

Many counts were recorded for this clonotype. The chain carries TRBV6-5 and TRBJ1-2, with 12 bases fitting TRBD1. This CDR3 contains 14 residues. Trimming removed 6 bases from V and 8 bases from J; junction bases left unmatched: 7. CDR1 and CDR2 (germline): MNHEY, SVGAGI. The CDR3 spells CASSAGQGARGYTF. The CDR3 coding sequence is TGTGCCAGCAGCGCGGGACAGGGGGCGCGCGGCTACACCTTC.

This clonotype was observed at least ten times. The chain has TRBV5-1 and TRBJ2-2; a weak D match, TRBD2 (6 bases). Germline CDR1 reads SGHRS; CDR2 reads YFSETQ. Trimming cost V 4 bases and J 0 bases, with 10 bases left between them. CDR3 length equals 15 residues. The CDR3 here is CASSQRDSNTGELFF. The CDR3 coding sequence is TGCGCCAGCAGCCAACGGGACTCGAACACCGGGGAGCTGTTTTTT.

This clonotype has at least ten counts. This chain uses TRBV6-5 with TRBJ2-1; TRBD2 aligns across 9 bases. With 0 bases clipped from V and 4 bases from J, the junction kept 7 bases outside the gene matches. This CDR3 is built from 17 residues. CDR1 and CDR2 (germline): MNHEY, SVGAGI. The CDR3 coding sequence is TGTGCCAGCAGTTACTCGAGCCTAGCGGGGAGATACAATGAGCAGTTCTTC. It specifies CASSYSSLAGRYNEQFF.

There are many counts of this clonotype. The chain employs TRBV4-1 and TRBJ2-1, with D tentatively TRBD1 or TRBD2 (5 bases each). The V end was cut by 4 bases, the J end by 10 bases, with 17 bases between. Germline CDR1 MGHRA, CDR2 YSYEKL. The length of the CDR3 is 14 residues. Here the CDR3 reads CASSPTGRWSEQFF. The DNA of the CDR3 is TGCGCCAGCAGCCCAACGGGGCGTTGGTCGGAGCAGTTCTTC.

This clonotype was observed at least ten times. The V gene is TRBV5-1, the J gene TRBJ2-3; TRBD2 matches 13 bases. In germline, CDR1 is SGHRS, CDR2 YFSETQ. This CDR3 has 15 residues. Losses at the gene ends were 4 bases for V and 9 bases for J; bases not matched to a gene: 8. The CDR3 nucleotides are TGCGCCAGCAGCGTTTCCGGGACTAGCGGGGAGACGCAGTATTTT. Amino acids: CASSVSGTSGETQYF.

This clonotype appeared many times. This sequence joins TRBV20-1 and TRBJ1-2; TRBD1 is a possible D gene (6 bases). The CDR3 runs 14 residues. The germline V and J ends were trimmed by 2 bases and 4 bases, with 14 bases remaining between them. The germline CDR1 and CDR2 sequences are DFQATT and SNEGSKA (reference sequence). CDR3 loop: CSARPQGKVYGYTF. The CDR3 DNA sequence: TGCAGTGCTAGACCTCAGGGGAAGGTCTATGGCTACACCTTC.

At least ten counts were recorded for this clonotype. The chain recombines TRBV5-5 with TRBJ1-2; maybe TRBD1 (5 bases). Germline V gene sequence: CDR1 SGHKS, CDR2 YYEKEE (reference sequence). Trimming took off 4 bases at V and 0 bases at J, with 22 bases between the two ends. This CDR3 spans 18 amino acids. CDR3 sequence (DNA): TGTGCCAGCAGCAGCGAGCCCCTCTTCGGGGCCTCTAACTATGGCTACACCTTC. Amino acid sequence: CASSSEPLFGASNYGYTF.

The chain is built from TRBV5-1 and TRBJ1-1, with D hard to call. V gave up 4 bases and J gave up 0 bases, with 19 bases separating them. The CDR3 totals 17 residues. Germline assignment: CDR1 SGHRS and CDR2 YFSETQ. The CDR3 DNA reads TGCGCCAGCAGCCTAGGATCCCAGCGAGTTTTGAACACTGAAGCTTTCTTT. It is translated as CASSLGSQRVLNTEAFF.

This clonotype has ten or more counts. The chain combines TRBV11-2 with TRBJ2-3; 9 positions agree with TRBD2. Germline trimming cut 1 base from V and 2 bases from J; bases unmatched to any gene: 7. The germline V gene has CDR1 SGHAT and CDR2 FQNNGV. The CDR3 sequence is 17 residues long. The CDR3 coding sequence is TGTGCCAGCAGCTTAGTAGTGGGCGGGGGGGTCACAGATACGCAGTATTTT. As protein: CASSLVVGGGVTDTQYF.

This clonotype has a count of ten or more. CDR3 coding DNA: TGTGCCAGCAGCCAAAGGACTGGGCTGGAGCAGTACTTC. Amino acids: CASSQRTGLEQYF. The chain employs TRBV7-2 and TRBJ2-7; the D gene is possibly TRBD2 (5 bases). The V gene lost 5 bases and the J gene lost 7 bases, with 15 bases spanning the gap. The CDR3 contains 13 residues. Germline V CDR1 and CDR2: SGHTA, FQGNSA.

This clonotype was counted many times. The chain uses TRBV20-1 and TRBJ2-7; D unclear. Germline CDR1 is DFQATT and CDR2 is SNEGSKA (reference sequence). Trimming shortened V by 0 bases and J by 2 bases, and 8 bases separated the two germline ends. This CDR3 has 13 amino acids. CDR3 in DNA: TGCAGTGCTAGAGATAGGGTCACCTACGAGCAGTACTTC. Protein product: CSARDRVTYEQYF.

This clonotype was seen many times. The chain couples TRBV7-9 to TRBJ1-2; D not certain. Germline V CDR1 and CDR2: SEHNR, FQNEAQ (reference sequence). CDR3 length equals 12 residues. Trimming took off 3 bases at V and 5 bases at J, with 7 bases between the two ends. The CDR3 is CASSLVEYGYTF. The CDR3 DNA sequence: TGTGCCAGCAGCTTGGTTGAGTATGGCTACACCTTC.

This clonotype was observed at least ten times. The CDR3 DNA reads as TGTGCCAGCAGAAGCCGTAGCGGGGCTGACTACAATGAGCAGTTCTTC. It specifies CASRSRSGADYNEQFF. The chain is built from TRBV7-2 and TRBJ2-1; TRBD2 agrees at 8 bases. The CDR3 spans 16 residues. Losses at the gene ends were 6 bases for V and 3 bases for J; bases not matched to a gene: 10. Germline V gene lookup returns CDR1 SGHTA and CDR2 FQGNSA. The variable domain in full, with the rest retrieved from reference TRBV7-2 and TRBJ2-1, is GAGVSQSPSNKVTEKGKDVELRCDPISGHTALYWYRQSLGQGLEFLIYFQGNSAPDKSGLPSDRFSAERTGGSVSTLTIQRTQQEDSAVYLCASRSRSGADYNEQFFGPGTRLTVL.

This clonotype appeared many times. This chain connects TRBV5-1 to TRBJ2-1; D might be TRBD1 (6 bases). This CDR3 is built from 13 residues. Germline V lookup: CDR1 SGHRS, CDR2 YFSETQ. V lost 4 bases to trimming and J lost 9 bases, with 14 bases between them. The CDR3 loop reads CASSAGRGSEQFF. The CDR3 coding sequence is TGCGCCAGCAGCGCAGGCAGGGGCAGTGAGCAGTTCTTC.